This T cell receptor (beta chain) is drawn from a study of identical twins. Carrying unique molecular identifiers, the cDNA also gained a universal primer site through template switching. Via MiXCR, TCRdb re-called the 5' RACE reads, giving one row per CDR3 protein. The sample consists of 700,000 or so distinct CDR3 sequences, more than 6.5% of them appearing once. Only healthy Caucasians were enrolled as donors. As regards this clonotype: Antigen: not known.

Whole-study findings and limits: It was out-of-frame TCR alpha sharing in monozygotic twins that models underestimated. Fewer insertions characterized abundant cord blood beta clonotypes, whereas memory repertoires showed none.

Germline trimming cut 6 bases from V and 2 bases from J; bases unmatched to any gene: 5. The CDR3 has 16 residues. The same specimen was also included in a second study, on yellow fever vaccine responses in identical twins.

This chain joins TRBV12-3 or TRBV12-4 and TRBJ2-3; TRBD2 aligns across 13 bases. The sample consisted of PBMCs. The receptor's source is a young woman in good health. The CDR3 sequence: CASSHGTSGTTDTQYF. CDR3 nucleotide sequence: TGTGCCAGCAGCCACGGGACTAGCGGGACCACAGATACGCAGTATTTT.